Listed here are 14 T cell receptor beta chains from one sample, sequenced in a study of blood T cell repertoires in COVID-19. Libraries were prepared by immunoSEQ multiplex PCR; TCRdb keeps only in-frame clonotypes and omits some of them. The sample records about 210,000 clones, roughly 84% being singletons. The sample taken for sequencing was peripheral blood. The source is a woman of 80 years or more with COVID-19, enrolled during active disease.

The V and J genes are TRBV5-6 and TRBJ1-1; D is perhaps TRBD1 (5 bases). V lost 2 bases, J lost 1 base, and 15 bases lay in between. CDR1 is SGHDT, CDR2 YYEEEE, per germline. This CDR3 has 16 residues. CDR3 region: CASSLLGLQANTEAFF. The CDR3 nucleotides read TGTGCCAGCAGCTTATTAGGATTACAGGCGAACACTGAAGCTTTCTTT.

The rearrangement joins TRBV5-5 to TRBJ1-6, with D tentatively TRBD1 (5 bases). The CDR3 length is 17 residues. Trimming pared 4 bases from V and 7 bases from J, leaving 21 bases between. Per germline, CDR1 SGHKS and CDR2 YYEKEE (reference sequence). The CDR3 DNA is TGTGCCAGCAGCCCAAACGGAGTCAGCAGGGAAAATTCACCCCTCCACTTT. Its protein product is CASSPNGVSRENSPLHF.

The genes are TRBV7-9 and TRBJ1-1; 9 nucleotides agree with TRBD1. J lost 6 bases, V lost 7 bases, and 9 bases had no gene match. Germline loops: CDR1 SEHNR, CDR2 FQNEAQ (reference sequence). The CDR3 covers 14 residues. CDR3: CASKTGGGGAEAFF. CDR3 nucleotides: TGTGCCAGCAAAACAGGGGGCGGAGGCGCTGAAGCTTTCTTT.

This clone has a handful of counts. The CDR3 coding sequence is TGTGCCAGCAGCGTCCGGGACTCCCGCCCCGGGGAGCTGTTTTTT. This sequence encodes CASSVRDSRPGELFF. The chain employs TRBV9 and TRBJ2-2; D may be TRBD2 (6 bases). Per the germline V gene, CDR1 is SGDLS and CDR2 is YYNGEE. CDR3 size: 15 residues. V gave up 2 bases and J gave up 6 bases, with 14 bases separating them.

This chain joins TRBV7-6 and TRBJ2-6, with unresolved D. Trimming took off 5 bases at V and 0 bases at J, with 8 bases between the two ends. The CDR3 extends over 15 amino acids. Germline V gene lookup returns CDR1 SGHVS and CDR2 FNYEAQ. This CDR3 is CASSPPGSGANVLTF. The DNA for the CDR3 is TGTGCCAGCAGCCCGCCGGGCTCTGGGGCCAACGTCCTGACTTTC.

The sample holds one count of this clone. This rearrangement joins TRBV19 to TRBJ2-1, with TRBD2 as a possible D gene (6 bases). CDR1 is LNHDA, CDR2 SQIVND, per germline (reference sequence). Trimming shortened V by 4 bases and J by 0 bases, and 19 bases separated the two germline ends. CDR3 length: 18 residues. The CDR3 bases are TGTGCCAGTAGTACCACCCGAGCGGGCTATAGCTCCTACAATGAGCAGTTCTTC. Its translation is CASSTTRAGYSSYNEQFF. Full variable domain (remainder filled in from reference TRBV19 and TRBJ2-1): DGGITQSPKYLFRKEGQNVTLSCEQNLNHDAMYWYRQDPGQGLRLIYYSQIVNDFQKGDIAEGYSVSREKKESFPLTVTSAQKNPTAFYLCASSTTRAGYSSYNEQFFGPGTRLTVL.

The V and J genes are TRBV11-2 and TRBJ2-3, with TRBD1 matching 7 bases. Per germline, CDR1 SGHAT and CDR2 FQNNGV. V was clipped by 2 bases and J by 0 bases; unmatched bases: 8. The CDR3 consists of 17 residues. CDR3 coding DNA: TGTGCCAGCAGCTTATCAACAGGGGCTGGTAGCACAGATACGCAGTATTTT. Translated, it gives CASSLSTGAGSTDTQYF.

This clone was recorded only once. This chain connects TRBV11-2 to TRBJ2-2; D possibly corresponds to TRBD1 (5 bases). Trimming took off 2 bases at V and 3 bases at J, with 22 bases between the two ends. Looked up from germline, CDR1 is SGHAT and CDR2 is FQNNGV. The CDR3 is made up of 19 amino acids. DNA for the CDR3: TGTGCCAGCAGCTTAAATGGTTTGGGGCAGGGCAGTTACACCGGGGAGCTGTTTTTT. Translating gives CASSLNGLGQGSYTGELFF.

This chain joins TRBV7-8 and TRBJ1-2; possibly TRBD1 for D (6 bases). The CDR3 loop spans 11 amino acids. V lost 4 bases and J 7 bases, leaving 7 bases between the germline ends. Germline CDR1 is SGHVS and CDR2 is FQNEAQ. CDR3 coding DNA: TGTGCCAGCAGCTCGGACAGTGGCTACACCTTC. This codes for CASSSDSGYTF.

This sequence joins TRBV27 and TRBJ1-2; D is unresolved. This CDR3 is 13 amino acids long. Germline CDR1 reads MNHEY; CDR2 reads SMNVEV (reference sequence). The V gene lost 7 bases and the J gene lost 2 bases, with 11 bases spanning the gap. For the CDR3, the DNA is TGTGCCAGCACAACAGTAGGAAACTATGGCTACACCTTC. It translates to CASTTVGNYGYTF.

The CDR3 DNA is TGCGCCAGCAAGCCGGACATGAACACTGAAGCTTTCTTT. Its translation is CASKPDMNTEAFF. This chain links TRBV10-1 with TRBJ1-1; tentatively, D is TRBD1 (5 bases). Between the trimmed V and J ends, which lost 7 bases and 0 bases, there was a span of 9 bases. The CDR3 sequence is 13 residues long. Germline values: CDR1 WNHNN, CDR2 SYGVQD (reference sequence).

This chain connects TRBV7-2 to TRBJ2-3, with D perhaps TRBD2 (6 bases). Per germline, CDR1 SGHTA and CDR2 FQGNSA. The V end was cut by 2 bases, the J end by 3 bases, with 12 bases between. This CDR3 contains 15 residues. CDR3: CASSLNVGGTDTQYF. For the CDR3, the DNA is TGTGCCAGCAGCTTAAACGTGGGGGGAACAGATACGCAGTATTTT.

The gene calls are TRBV9 and TRBJ1-4; D possibly corresponds to TRBD1 (5 bases). Germline assignment: CDR1 SGDLS and CDR2 YYNGEE. The CDR3 contains 15 residues. The V and J ends lost 4 bases and 8 bases respectively, with 18 bases between them. In nucleotides, the CDR3 is TGTGCCAGCAGCCCTCAGGGCGTTAAGAAGGAAAAACTGTTTTTT. This encodes CASSPQGVKKEKLFF.

The chain recombines TRBV7-9 with TRBJ1-2, with a tentative D call TRBD1 (5 bases). This CDR3 is built from 14 residues. The germline gives CDR1 SEHNR, CDR2 FQNEAQ (reference sequence). The germline V and J ends were trimmed by 4 bases and 6 bases, with 15 bases remaining between them. This CDR3 is CASSSETVSNGYTF. CDR3 bases: TGTGCCAGCAGCTCAGAGACAGTCTCAAATGGCTACACCTTC. Using reference TRBV7-9 and TRBJ1-2 for the parts outside the CDR3, the full variable domain is DTGVSQNPRHKITKRGQNVTFRCDPISEHNRLYWYRQTLGQGPEFLTYFQNEAQLEKSRLLSDRFSAERPKGSFSTLEIQRTEQGDSAMYLCASSSETVSNGYTFGSGTRLTVV.